Presented here are 8 T cell receptor beta chains from one specimen sequenced in a study of vaccination and CD4 T cells after COVID-19 (dated by TCRdb to about 2022). In the paper's terms, the treatment or condition label means: roughly 10-day PBMC culture with coronavirus spike peptide pools or control peptides (ViraFEST assay). Which antigens these TCRs recognize remains unknown. The method behind the library was PCR. These reads were obtained on an Illumina iSeq 100. DNA from cultured CD4+ T cells was subjected to TCR sequencing with the Oncomine TCR Beta short-read assay at the Johns Hopkins FTIC core. Using fastp at Q25 and MiXCR, TCRdb reprocessed the public reads and kept productive beta chains. Rows merge per CDR3 protein into single entries with the most common DNA and genes. Recorded for this sample are approximately 20,000 distinct CDR3 sequences; 70% of them occurred a single time. The ten most abundant clones make up around 5.1% of the sample.

The sequenced sample was CD4+ T cells from blood, cultured in vitro. The receptors shown here come from a human donor who had recovered from COVID-19.

This chain uses TRBV20-1 with TRBJ2-3, with D unresolved. Germline V CDR1 and CDR2: DFQATT, SNEGSKA (reference sequence). The CDR3 has 11 amino acids. Trimming left V 6 bases short and J 6 bases short, with 10 bases between. CDR3 sequence reads: CSATVGDTQYF. In DNA form, the CDR3 reads TGCAGTGCCACCGTCGGGGATACGCAGTATTTT.

This chain joins TRBV27 and TRBJ2-7; D possibly uses TRBD1 or TRBD2 (5 bases each). The V end was cut by 5 bases, the J end by 2 bases, with 13 bases between. From germline, CDR1 is MNHEY and CDR2 SMNVEV (reference sequence). This CDR3 is built from 14 residues. CDR3 protein: CASSPQGRTYEQYF. In DNA form, the CDR3 reads TGTGCCAGCAGTCCCCAGGGACGGACCTACGAGCAGTACTTC.

The rearrangement links TRBV27 to TRBJ2-3, with D possibly TRBD2 on 6 matching bases. V gave up 3 bases and J gave up 2 bases, with 12 bases separating them. This CDR3 has 15 amino acids. Germline V gives CDR1 MNHEY, CDR2 SMNVEV (reference sequence). This CDR3 reads CASSFEAGYTDTQYF. In nucleotides, the CDR3 is TGTGCCAGCAGTTTTGAAGCGGGCTACACAGATACGCAGTATTTT.

The gene calls are TRBV7-9 and TRBJ1-1, with D unclear. Looked up from germline, CDR1 is SEHNR and CDR2 is FQNEAQ (reference sequence). Trimming left V 6 bases short and J 6 bases short, with 14 bases between. This CDR3 is 13 amino acids long. The CDR3 loop is CASSKRWQSEAFF. The CDR3 bases are TGTGCCAGCAGTAAGCGGTGGCAGTCTGAAGCTTTCTTT.

This clonotype has just a few counts. V and J are TRBV12-3 or TRBV12-4 and TRBJ1-2, with a possible D match to TRBD1 (5 bases). Trimming pared 6 bases from V and 7 bases from J, leaving 18 bases between. The CDR3 runs to 14 residues. The CDR3 region is CASRNSSGYGGYTF. CDR3 nucleotides: TGTGCCAGCAGAAATAGTTCAGGGTACGGTGGCTACACCTTC.

The V gene is TRBV6-1, the J gene TRBJ1-1; D gene uncertain. CDR3 length equals 12 residues. The germline CDR1 and CDR2 sequences are MNHNS and SASEGT. V shed 8 bases and J shed 4 bases, with 11 bases lying between them. CDR3 loop: CASGKWGTEAFF. The CDR3 coding sequence is TGTGCCAGCGGAAAGTGGGGCACTGAAGCTTTCTTT.

The gene calls are TRBV12-3 or TRBV12-4 and TRBJ2-1; no clear D gene. The CDR3 is 11 amino acids. V was clipped by 2 bases and J by 9 bases, with 5 bases between them. In nucleotides, the CDR3 is TGTGCCAGCAGTTTATTCTTTGAGCAGTTCTTC. This gives the protein CASSLFFEQFF.

The chain combines TRBV20-1 with TRBJ1-2; TRBD1 agrees at 9 bases. Germline V CDR1 and CDR2: DFQATT, SNEGSKA (reference sequence). The CDR3 has 14 residues. V dropped 6 bases and J dropped 0; count of bases not matched to a gene: 5. CDR3 nucleotide sequence: TGCAGTGCAAAAGGGACAGGGTCTAACTATGGCTACACCTTC. It is translated as CSAKGTGSNYGYTF.